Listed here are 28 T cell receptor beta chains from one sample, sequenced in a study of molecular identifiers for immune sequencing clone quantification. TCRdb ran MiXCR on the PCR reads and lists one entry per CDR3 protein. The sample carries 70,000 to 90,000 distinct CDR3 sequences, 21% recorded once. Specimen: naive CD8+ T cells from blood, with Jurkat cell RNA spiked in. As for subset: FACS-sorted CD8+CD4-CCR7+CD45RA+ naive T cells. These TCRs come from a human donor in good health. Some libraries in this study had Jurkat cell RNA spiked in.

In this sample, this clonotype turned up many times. This chain's CDR3 is CASSQEAGDGTDTQYF. The CDR3 bases are TGTGCCAGCAGCCAGGAAGCGGGAGATGGCACAGATACGCAGTATTTT. V is TRBV4-2 and J is TRBJ2-3; 8 positions match TRBD2. Germline V gene data show CDR1 as LGHNA and CDR2 as YNFKEQ. Trimming took 3 bases from V and 1 from J; bases not matched to a gene: 6. The CDR3 sequence is 16 residues long.

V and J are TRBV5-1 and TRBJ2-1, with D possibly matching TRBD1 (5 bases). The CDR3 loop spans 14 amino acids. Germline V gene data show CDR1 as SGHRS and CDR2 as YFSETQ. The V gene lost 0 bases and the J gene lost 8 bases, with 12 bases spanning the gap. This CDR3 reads CASSLDGLGDEQFF. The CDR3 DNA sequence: TGCGCCAGCAGCTTGGATGGTTTAGGGGATGAGCAGTTCTTC.

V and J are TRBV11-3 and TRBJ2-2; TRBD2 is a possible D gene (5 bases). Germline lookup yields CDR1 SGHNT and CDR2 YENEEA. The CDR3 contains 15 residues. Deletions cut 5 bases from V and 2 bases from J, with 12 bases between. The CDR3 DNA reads TGTGCCAGCAGCCCGTCACGGGGAAACACCGGGGAGCTGTTTTTT. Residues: CASSPSRGNTGELFF.

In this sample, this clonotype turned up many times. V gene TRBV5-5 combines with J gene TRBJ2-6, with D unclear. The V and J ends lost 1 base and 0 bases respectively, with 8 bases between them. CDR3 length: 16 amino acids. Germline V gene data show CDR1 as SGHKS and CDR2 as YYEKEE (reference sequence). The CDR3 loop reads CASSLTFYSGANVLTF. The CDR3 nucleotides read TGTGCCAGCAGCTTGACATTTTACTCTGGGGCCAACGTCCTGACTTTC. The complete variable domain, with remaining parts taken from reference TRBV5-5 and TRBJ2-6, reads DAGVTQSPTHLIKTRGQQVTLRCSPISGHKSVSWYQQVLGQGPQFIFQYYEKEERGRGNFPDRFSARQFPNYSSELNVNALLLGDSALYLCASSLTFYSGANVLTFGAGSRLTVL.

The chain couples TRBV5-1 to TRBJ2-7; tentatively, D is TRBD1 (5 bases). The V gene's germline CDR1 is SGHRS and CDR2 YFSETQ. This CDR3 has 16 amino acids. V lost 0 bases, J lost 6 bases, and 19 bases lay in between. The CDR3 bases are TGCGCCAGCAGCTTGGGGCAGGGCATGTCTTGGGGCGAGCAGTACTTC. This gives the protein CASSLGQGMSWGEQYF.

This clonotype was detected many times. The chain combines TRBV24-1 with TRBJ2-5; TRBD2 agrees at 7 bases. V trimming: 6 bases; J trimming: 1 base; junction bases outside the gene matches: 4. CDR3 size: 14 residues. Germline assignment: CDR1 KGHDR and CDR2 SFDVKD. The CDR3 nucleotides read TGTGCCACCAGTAGCGGGGCTAGCCAAGAGACCCAGTACTTC. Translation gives CATSSGASQETQYF.

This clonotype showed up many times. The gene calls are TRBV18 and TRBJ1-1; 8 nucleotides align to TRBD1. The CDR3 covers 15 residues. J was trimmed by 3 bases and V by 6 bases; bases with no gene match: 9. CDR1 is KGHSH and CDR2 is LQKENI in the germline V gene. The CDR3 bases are TGTGCCAGCTCGCCTACGGGACAGGACTACACTGAAGCTTTCTTT. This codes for CASSPTGQDYTEAFF.

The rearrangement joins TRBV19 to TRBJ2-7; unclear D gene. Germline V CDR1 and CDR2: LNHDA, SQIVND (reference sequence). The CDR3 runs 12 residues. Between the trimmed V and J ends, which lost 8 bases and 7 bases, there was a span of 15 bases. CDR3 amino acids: CASGSPLGEQYF. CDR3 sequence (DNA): TGTGCCAGTGGTAGCCCCCTCGGAGAGCAGTACTTC.

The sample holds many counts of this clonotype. The CDR3 nucleotides read TGTGCCAGCAGCTTTATGACCTACAATGAGCAGTTCTTC. Protein: CASSFMTYNEQFF. The chain joins TRBV7-2 to TRBJ2-1, with unresolved D. V lost 3 bases to trimming and J lost 2 bases, with 5 bases between them. This CDR3 is 13 amino acids long. In germline, CDR1 is SGHTA, CDR2 FQGNSA.

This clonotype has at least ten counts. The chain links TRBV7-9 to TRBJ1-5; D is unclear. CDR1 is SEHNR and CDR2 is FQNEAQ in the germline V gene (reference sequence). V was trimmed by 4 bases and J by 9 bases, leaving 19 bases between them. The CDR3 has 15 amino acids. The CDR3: CASSSRDLGSSPQHF. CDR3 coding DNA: TGTGCCAGCAGCTCCCGGGATTTGGGAAGTTCGCCCCAGCATTTT.

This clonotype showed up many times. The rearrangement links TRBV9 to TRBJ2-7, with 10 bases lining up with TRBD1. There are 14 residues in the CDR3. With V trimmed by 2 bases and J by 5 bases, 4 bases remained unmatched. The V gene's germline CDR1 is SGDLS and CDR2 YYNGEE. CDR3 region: CASSVGQGKDEQYF. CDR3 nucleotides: TGTGCCAGCAGCGTGGGACAGGGGAAAGACGAGCAGTACTTC.

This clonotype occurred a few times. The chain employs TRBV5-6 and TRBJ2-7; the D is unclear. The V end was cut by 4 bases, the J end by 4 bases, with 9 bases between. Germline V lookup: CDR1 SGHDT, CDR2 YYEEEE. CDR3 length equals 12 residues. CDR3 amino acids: CASSEDRYEQYF. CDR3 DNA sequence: TGTGCCAGCAGCGAGGATCGATACGAGCAGTACTTC.

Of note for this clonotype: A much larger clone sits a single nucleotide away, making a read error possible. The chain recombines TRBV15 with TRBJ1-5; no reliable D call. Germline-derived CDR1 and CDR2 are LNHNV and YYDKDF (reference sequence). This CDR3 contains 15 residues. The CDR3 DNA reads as TGTGCCACCAGCAGATCAAGTGGGAGCAATCGGCCCCAGCATTTT. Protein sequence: CATSRSSGSNRPQHF.

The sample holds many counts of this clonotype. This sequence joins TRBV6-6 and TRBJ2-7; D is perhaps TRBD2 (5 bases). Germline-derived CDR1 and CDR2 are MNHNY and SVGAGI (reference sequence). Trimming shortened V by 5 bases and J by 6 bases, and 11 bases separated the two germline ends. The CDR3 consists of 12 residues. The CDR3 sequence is CASSILAREQYF. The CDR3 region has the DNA TGTGCCAGCAGTATCCTAGCCCGCGAGCAGTACTTC.

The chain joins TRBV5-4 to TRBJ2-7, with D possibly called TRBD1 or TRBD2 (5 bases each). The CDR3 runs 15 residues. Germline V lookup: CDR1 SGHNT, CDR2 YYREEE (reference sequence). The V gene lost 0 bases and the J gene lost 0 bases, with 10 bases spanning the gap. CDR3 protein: CASSLGWGNSYEQYF. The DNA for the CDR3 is TGTGCCAGCAGCTTGGGTTGGGGGAACTCCTACGAGCAGTACTTC.

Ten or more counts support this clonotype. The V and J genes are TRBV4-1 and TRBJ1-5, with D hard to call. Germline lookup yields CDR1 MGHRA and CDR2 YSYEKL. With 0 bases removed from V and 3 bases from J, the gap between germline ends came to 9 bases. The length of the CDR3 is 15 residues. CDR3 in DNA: TGCGCCAGCAGCCAAGAGGATACATTCAATCAGCCCCAGCATTTT. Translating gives CASSQEDTFNQPQHF.

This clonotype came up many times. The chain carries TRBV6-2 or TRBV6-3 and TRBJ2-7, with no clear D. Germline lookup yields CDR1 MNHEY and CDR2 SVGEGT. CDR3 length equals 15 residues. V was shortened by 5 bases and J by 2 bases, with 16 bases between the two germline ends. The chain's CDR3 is CASSALLGIAYEQYF. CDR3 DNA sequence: TGTGCCAGCAGTGCCCTTTTGGGCATTGCCTACGAGCAGTACTTC.

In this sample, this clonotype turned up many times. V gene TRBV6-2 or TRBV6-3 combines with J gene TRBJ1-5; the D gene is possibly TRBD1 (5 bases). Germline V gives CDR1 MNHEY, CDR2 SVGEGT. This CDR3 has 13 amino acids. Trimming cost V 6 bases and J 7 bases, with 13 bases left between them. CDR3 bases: TGTGCCAGCAGCCAGGGAGGATGGCAGCCCCAGCATTTT. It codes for CASSQGGWQPQHF.

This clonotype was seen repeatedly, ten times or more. DNA of the CDR3: TGTGCCAGCAGGAAGGGGGCCTCAGATACGCAGTATTTT. Translation gives CASRKGASDTQYF. This chain connects TRBV6-6 to TRBJ2-3; TRBD1 matches 7 bases. V trimming: 6 bases; J trimming: 4 bases; junction bases outside the gene matches: 4. Germline V lookup: CDR1 MNHNY, CDR2 SVGAGI (reference sequence). This CDR3 has 13 residues.

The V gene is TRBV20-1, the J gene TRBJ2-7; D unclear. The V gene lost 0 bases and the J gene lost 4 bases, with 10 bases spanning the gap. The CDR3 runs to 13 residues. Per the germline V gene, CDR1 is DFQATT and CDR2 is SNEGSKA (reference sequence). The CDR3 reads CSAREPPAYEQYF. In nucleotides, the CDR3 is TGCAGTGCTAGAGAGCCCCCAGCTTACGAGCAGTACTTC.

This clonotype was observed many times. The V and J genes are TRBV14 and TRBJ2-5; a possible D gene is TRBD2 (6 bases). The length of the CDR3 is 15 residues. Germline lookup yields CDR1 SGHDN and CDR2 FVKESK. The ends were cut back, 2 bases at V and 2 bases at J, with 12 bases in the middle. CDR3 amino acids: CASSQSGDWQETQYF. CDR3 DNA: TGTGCCAGCAGCCAATCGGGAGATTGGCAAGAGACCCAGTACTTC.

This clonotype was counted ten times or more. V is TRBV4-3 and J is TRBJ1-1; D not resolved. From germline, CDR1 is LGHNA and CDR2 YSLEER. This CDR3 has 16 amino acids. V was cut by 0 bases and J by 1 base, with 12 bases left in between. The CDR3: CASSQDYTPWNTEAFF. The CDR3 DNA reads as TGCGCCAGCAGCCAAGATTACACCCCTTGGAACACTGAAGCTTTCTTT.

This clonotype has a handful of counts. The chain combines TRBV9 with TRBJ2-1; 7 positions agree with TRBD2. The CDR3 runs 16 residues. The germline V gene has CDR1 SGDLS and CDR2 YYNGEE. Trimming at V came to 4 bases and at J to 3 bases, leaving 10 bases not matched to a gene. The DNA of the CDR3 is TGTGCCAGCAGCCCTCCGACCGGCGGGAGCTACAATGAGCAGTTCTTC. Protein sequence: CASSPPTGGSYNEQFF.

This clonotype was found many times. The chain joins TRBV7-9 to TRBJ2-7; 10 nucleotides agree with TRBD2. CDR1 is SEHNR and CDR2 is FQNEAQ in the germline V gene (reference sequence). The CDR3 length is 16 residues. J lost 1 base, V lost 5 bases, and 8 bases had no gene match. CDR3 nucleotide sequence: TGTGCCAGCAGCCAAGCGGGAGGGCCCGGGTCCTACGAGCAGTACTTC. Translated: CASSQAGGPGSYEQYF.

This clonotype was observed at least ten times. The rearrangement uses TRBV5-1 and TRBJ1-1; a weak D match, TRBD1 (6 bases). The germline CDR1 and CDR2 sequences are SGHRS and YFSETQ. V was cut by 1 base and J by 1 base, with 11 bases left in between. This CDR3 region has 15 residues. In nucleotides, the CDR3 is TGCGCCAGCAGCTTGTACCCGGACAGGAACACTGAAGCTTTCTTT. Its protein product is CASSLYPDRNTEAFF.

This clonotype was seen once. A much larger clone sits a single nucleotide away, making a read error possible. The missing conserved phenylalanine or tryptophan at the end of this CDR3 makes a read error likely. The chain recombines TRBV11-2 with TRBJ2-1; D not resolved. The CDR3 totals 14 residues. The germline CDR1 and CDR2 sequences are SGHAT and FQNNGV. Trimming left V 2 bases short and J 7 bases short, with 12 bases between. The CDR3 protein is CASSLFFLGNEQFL. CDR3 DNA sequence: TGTGCCAGCAGCTTATTCTTTCTGGGGAATGAGCAGTTCCTC.

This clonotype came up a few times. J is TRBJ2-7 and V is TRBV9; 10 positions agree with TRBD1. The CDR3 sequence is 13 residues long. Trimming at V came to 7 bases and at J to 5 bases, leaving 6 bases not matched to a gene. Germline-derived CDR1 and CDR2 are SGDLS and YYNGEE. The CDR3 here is CASLGQGTNEQYF. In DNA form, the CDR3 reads TGTGCCAGCCTGGGACAGGGGACCAACGAGCAGTACTTC.

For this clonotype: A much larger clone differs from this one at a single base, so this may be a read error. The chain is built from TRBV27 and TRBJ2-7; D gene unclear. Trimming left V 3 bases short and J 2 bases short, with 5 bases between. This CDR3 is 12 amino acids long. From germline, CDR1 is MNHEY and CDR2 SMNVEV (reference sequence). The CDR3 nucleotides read TGTGCCAGCAGTTTCCCCACCTACGAGCAGTACTTC. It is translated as CASSFPTYEQYF.